The 30 T cell receptor beta chains presented below share a single source sample, sequenced in a study of T cells after yellow fever vaccination. MiXCR, run by TCRdb on the 5' RACE reads, gives a single entry per CDR3 protein. The sample carries 50,000 or so distinct CDR3 sequences, roughly 7.3% recorded once. The sample in question was CD8+ T cells sorted from PBMCs, obtained roughly 15 days after the first yellow fever vaccination. These TCRs come from a man aged 18 to 30 who received the YFV17D yellow fever vaccine.

A note on this clonotype: A much larger clone differs from this one at a single base, so this may be a read error. The chain uses TRBV4-1 and TRBJ2-5, with TRBD1 matching 9 bases. This CDR3 has 16 residues. Per the germline V gene, CDR1 is MGHRA and CDR2 is YSYEKL. CDR3 sequence: CDSSQGPQGAQETQYF. The CDR3 nucleotides read TGCGACAGCAGCCAAGGTCCACAGGGGGCCCAAGAGACCCAGTACTTC.

Many counts were recorded for this clonotype. The CDR3 is CASSFPGGYNEQFF. Written as DNA, the CDR3 is TGCGCCAGCAGCTTCCCCGGCGGTTACAATGAGCAGTTCTTC. This rearrangement joins TRBV5-1 to TRBJ2-1; no clear D. With 2 bases removed from V and 4 bases from J, the gap between germline ends came to 10 bases. The germline CDR1 and CDR2 sequences are SGHRS and YFSETQ. The CDR3 has 14 amino acids.

In this sample, this clonotype turned up many times. The chain recombines TRBV11-2 with TRBJ2-1, with 9 bases aligning to TRBD2. The germline CDR1 and CDR2 sequences are SGHAT and FQNNGV. The CDR3 is 17 amino acids. V trimming: 2 bases; J trimming: 11 bases; junction bases outside the gene matches: 16. CDR3 coding DNA: TGTGCCAGCAGCTTAAAAGGGACTAGCTCACTCAGCCATAAGCAGTTCTTC. Amino acids: CASSLKGTSSLSHKQFF.

This clonotype has just a few counts. The CDR3: CASSIRNVPNYGYTF. The CDR3 region has the DNA TGTGCCAGTAGTATACGGAATGTACCTAACTATGGCTACACCTTC. The V call is TRBV19, the J call TRBJ1-2; D not resolved. CDR1 is LNHDA, CDR2 SQIVND, per germline (reference sequence). The V and J ends lost 2 bases and 0 bases respectively, with 10 bases between them. This CDR3 is built from 15 residues.

This clonotype was detected a few times. The rearrangement links TRBV10-2 to TRBJ1-6; D unresolved. The CDR3 covers 16 residues. CDR1 WSHSY and CDR2 SAAADI come from the germline V gene. Trimming removed 6 bases at V and 10 bases at J, with 22 bases between. As DNA, the CDR3 is TGCGCCAGCAGCGGCAGGCTGTATGGGAGTGGATCACCCCTCCACTTT. Residues: CASSGRLYGSGSPLHF.

This clonotype was seen at least ten times. The V and J genes are TRBV7-3 and TRBJ2-3; TRBD1 matches at 8 bases. V lost 4 bases to trimming and J lost 2 bases; unmatched junction nucleotides: 5. CDR3 length: 15 amino acids. Germline V gene sequence: CDR1 SGHTA, CDR2 FQGTGA. The CDR3 loop is CASSSGQGDTDTQYF. The CDR3 DNA sequence: TGTGCCAGCAGCTCCGGACAGGGAGACACAGATACGCAGTATTTT.

This clonotype was seen ten or more times. The chain links TRBV12-3 or TRBV12-4 to TRBJ1-3, with D perhaps TRBD1 (5 bases). The CDR3 has 15 amino acids. The V end was cut by 8 bases, the J end by 0 bases, with 14 bases between. The CDR3 DNA sequence: TGTGCCAGCCATAGCCGGGGCACCTCTGGAAACACCATATATTTT. Amino acids: CASHSRGTSGNTIYF.

The V gene is TRBV12-3 or TRBV12-4, the J gene TRBJ1-1, with D tentatively TRBD1 (5 bases). The V end lost 6 bases, the J end lost 5 bases, and 16 bases lay between the germline ends. The CDR3 spans 14 residues. Here the CDR3 reads CASRLGRAGTEAFF. For the CDR3, the DNA is TGTGCCAGCAGATTGGGGCGGGCGGGGACTGAAGCTTTCTTT.

This clonotype was counted at least ten times. The V and J genes are TRBV10-3 and TRBJ1-2, with 7 nucleotides matching TRBD1. This CDR3 is 13 amino acids long. Germline V gives CDR1 ENHRY, CDR2 SYGVKD. J gave up 4 bases and V 6 bases, and 5 bases lay outside the gene matches. CDR3 nucleotides: TGTGCCATCAGCCAAGACAGGGTCTATGGCTACACCTTC. It is translated as CAISQDRVYGYTF.

In this sample, this clonotype turned up many times. The chain has TRBV29-1 and TRBJ1-1, with TRBD1 as a possible D gene (6 bases). Looked up from germline, CDR1 is SQVTM and CDR2 is ANQGSEA. V was cut by 7 bases and J by 1 base, with 13 bases left in between. This CDR3 has 13 residues. CDR3 in amino acids: CSARGGQNTEAFF. The CDR3 DNA reads TGCAGCGCTCGGGGGGGCCAGAACACTGAAGCTTTCTTT.

In regard to this clonotype: A read error is possible here, since a much larger clone lies one base away. This rearrangement joins TRBV4-3 to TRBJ2-1, with 9 bases matching TRBD2. Germline V gene lookup returns CDR1 LGHNA and CDR2 YSLEER. With 1 base clipped from V and 4 bases from J, the junction kept 8 bases outside the gene matches. This CDR3 region has 17 residues. The CDR3, as DNA: TGCGCCAGCAGCCAAGGCCTCGTAGCGGGGGATTACAATGAGCAGTTCTTC. Its protein product is CASSQGLVAGDYNEQFF.

This clonotype came up many times. The rearrangement links TRBV11-2 to TRBJ2-5; no clear D. V lost 6 bases to trimming and J lost 1 base, with 9 bases between them. This CDR3 comprises 13 residues. Germline V CDR1 and CDR2: SGHAT, FQNNGV. CDR3 coding DNA: TGTGCCAGCAGAGTGGCGACCCAAGAGACCCAGTACTTC. This translates into CASRVATQETQYF.

The table lists this clonotype with many counts. This chain connects TRBV7-9 to TRBJ2-4; TRBD1 or TRBD2 may be the D gene (6 bases each). Germline CDR1 is SEHNR and CDR2 is FQNEAQ (reference sequence). The V end was cut by 1 base, the J end by 2 bases, with 12 bases between. CDR3 size: 16 residues. The CDR3 sequence is CASSLVRGLTKNIQYF. The CDR3 region has the DNA TGTGCCAGCAGCTTAGTCCGGGGGCTCACCAAAAACATTCAGTACTTC.

This clonotype came up many times. The chain is built from TRBV3-1 and TRBJ2-4; 9 bases agree with TRBD1. Germline V gene lookup returns CDR1 LGHDT and CDR2 YNNKEL (reference sequence). After removal of 8 bases from V and 1 base from J, the junction contained 0 bases not matched to a gene. There are 13 residues in the CDR3. This CDR3 reads CASGTGAKNIQYF. The CDR3 DNA sequence: TGTGCCAGCGGGACAGGGGCCAAAAACATTCAGTACTTC.

This clonotype came up many times. The chain couples TRBV23-1 to TRBJ2-2, with 9 bases matching TRBD1. TRBV23-1 is assigned to the ORF class and has an uncertain function. The CDR3 spans 14 residues. The junction had 5 bases not matched to a gene; V was cut back by 8 bases and J by 4 bases. This CDR3 reads CASGADRGTGELFF. CDR3 in DNA: TGCGCCAGCGGGGCGGACAGGGGCACCGGGGAGCTGTTTTTT.

This clonotype was seen at least ten times. The rearrangement links TRBV6-5 to TRBJ1-2; D ambiguous. Per germline, CDR1 MNHEY and CDR2 SVGAGI. The V gene lost 0 bases and the J gene lost 6 bases, with 14 bases spanning the gap. CDR3 length: 15 residues. The CDR3 coding sequence is TGTGCCAGCAGTTACTCCCTCGGAGGGCTGGATGGCTACACCTTC. Translating gives CASSYSLGGLDGYTF.

This clonotype was detected ten times or more. The rearrangement links TRBV5-1 to TRBJ2-7, with 8 bases lining up with TRBD1. Germline lookup yields CDR1 SGHRS and CDR2 YFSETQ. The ends lost 1 base at V and 4 bases at J; junction bases unmatched: 7. This CDR3 contains 15 residues. CDR3 sequence: CASSLFGTGVYEQYF. The CDR3 DNA sequence: TGCGCCAGCAGCTTGTTCGGGACAGGTGTTTACGAGCAGTACTTC.

This clonotype appeared many times. The rearrangement uses TRBV7-3 and TRBJ2-5, with 8 bases aligning to TRBD2. The V gene's germline CDR1 is SGHTA and CDR2 FQGTGA. The CDR3 is made up of 15 amino acids. Trimming took 5 bases from V and 5 from J; bases not matched to a gene: 10. CDR3 residues: CASSPTSGRGETQYF. DNA for the CDR3: TGTGCCAGCAGCCCAACTAGCGGCCGGGGGGAGACCCAGTACTTC.

The table lists this clonotype with a few counts. The gene calls are TRBV12-3 or TRBV12-4 and TRBJ2-3; D call uncertain. The ends were cut back, 7 bases at V and 2 bases at J, with 10 bases in the middle. This CDR3 region has 13 residues. This CDR3 reads CASTKAVTDTQYF. CDR3 DNA: TGTGCCAGCACCAAGGCCGTCACAGATACGCAGTATTTT.

This clonotype came up a few times. This sequence joins TRBV7-6 and TRBJ2-1, with 10 bases identical to TRBD2. This CDR3 contains 18 residues. Germline CDR1 SGHVS, CDR2 FNYEAQ. The trim removed 1 base at V and 0 bases at J, leaving 6 bases unmatched. CDR3 sequence (DNA): TGTGCCAGCAGCTTAGTGGCTAGCGGGGGAAGCTCCTACAATGAGCAGTTCTTC. Its translation is CASSLVASGGSSYNEQFF.

The sample holds many counts of this clonotype. The gene calls are TRBV6-5 and TRBJ2-1, with 7 bases aligning to TRBD2. V lost 0 bases and J lost 8; bases outside the gene matches: 7. Germline values: CDR1 MNHEY, CDR2 SVGAGI. CDR3 length: 15 residues. CDR3 DNA sequence: TGTGCCAGCAGTTACTCGAGGACTAGATTCGATGAGCAGTTCTTC. It yields the protein CASSYSRTRFDEQFF.

This clonotype was counted at least ten times. CDR3 loop: CSARRTGYYEQYF. CDR3 nucleotide sequence: TGCAGTGCTAGACGGACAGGGTATTACGAGCAGTACTTC. This rearrangement joins TRBV20-1 to TRBJ2-7, with 8 bases matching TRBD1. Germline CDR1 is DFQATT and CDR2 is SNEGSKA (reference sequence). The CDR3 totals 13 residues. Trimming took 2 bases from V and 4 from J; bases not matched to a gene: 4.

This clonotype was counted only a few times. The chain joins TRBV24-1 to TRBJ2-3; no firm D call. This CDR3 has 18 residues. Germline-derived CDR1 and CDR2 are KGHDR and SFDVKD. The V and J ends lost 9 bases and 1 base respectively, with 25 bases between them. The CDR3 here is CATVPLPARASCTDTQYF. CDR3 DNA: TGTGCCACCGTCCCCCTTCCGGCCCGGGCATCCTGCACAGATACGCAGTATTTT.

This clonotype was seen at least ten times. The rearrangement uses TRBV11-2 and TRBJ1-4, with a weak D call TRBD1 (5 bases). Trimming took off 6 bases at V and 4 bases at J, with 15 bases between the two ends. Germline V gene data show CDR1 as SGHAT and CDR2 as FQNNGV. The CDR3 runs 15 residues. The CDR3 loop is CASRPGTAINEKLFF. The CDR3 coding sequence is TGTGCCAGCAGGCCTGGGACGGCCATTAATGAAAAACTGTTTTTT.

This clonotype has a count of ten or more. The chain carries TRBV20-1 and TRBJ2-7, with TRBD2 matching over 14 bases. Germline V CDR1 and CDR2: DFQATT, SNEGSKA (reference sequence). Trimming at V came to 3 bases and at J to 2 bases, leaving 6 bases not matched to a gene. The CDR3 contains 16 residues. In nucleotides, the CDR3 is TGCAGTGCTAGTAGGACTAGCGGGGGGAACCCCTACGAGCAGTACTTC. Its translation: CSASRTSGGNPYEQYF.

This clonotype occurred many times. The chain has TRBV5-1 and TRBJ2-7; 9 nucleotides line up with TRBD1. After removal of 4 bases from V and 4 bases from J, the junction contained 6 bases not matched to a gene. This CDR3 contains 14 residues. Germline CDR1 SGHRS, CDR2 YFSETQ. CDR3 sequence: CASSPGTGLYEQYV. The CDR3 region has the DNA TGCGCCAGCAGCCCGGGGACAGGGTTGTACGAGCAGTACGTC.

This clonotype was counted at least ten times. This sequence joins TRBV7-2 and TRBJ1-1; 11 bases map to TRBD1. Germline V gene sequence: CDR1 SGHTA, CDR2 FQGNSA. The length of the CDR3 is 16 residues. The ends lost 5 bases at V and 4 bases at J; junction bases unmatched: 9. The CDR3 reads CASSHGQGAPGTEAFF. The DNA of the CDR3 is TGTGCCAGCAGCCACGGACAGGGGGCGCCGGGCACTGAAGCTTTCTTT. Together with reference TRBV7-2 and TRBJ1-1, the CDR3 gives the full variable domain: GAGVSQSPSNKVTEKGKDVELRCDPISGHTALYWYRQSLGQGLEFLIYFQGNSAPDKSGLPSDRFSAERTGGSVSTLTIQRTQQEDSAVYLCASSHGQGAPGTEAFFGQGTRLTVV.

This clonotype has ten or more counts. The V gene is TRBV7-6, the J gene TRBJ1-6; 8 nucleotides match TRBD1. This CDR3 has 15 residues. CDR1 is SGHVS and CDR2 is FNYEAQ in the germline V gene. J was trimmed by 10 bases and V by 4 bases; bases with no gene match: 9. The CDR3 nucleotides read TGTGCCAGCAGCTACAAGACAGGGGAGGACTCACCCCTCCACTTT. Translating it yields CASSYKTGEDSPLHF. Combining the CDR3 with reference TRBV7-6 and TRBJ1-6 gives the whole variable domain GAGVSQSPRYKVTKRGQDVALRCDPISGHVSLYWYRQALGQGPEFLTYFNYEAQQDKSGLPNDRFSAERPEGSISTLTIQRTEQRDSAMYRCASSYKTGEDSPLHFGNGTRLTVT.

This clonotype was counted between two and nine times. The chain has TRBV5-5 and TRBJ2-7, with a weak D call TRBD2 (5 bases). Germline V lookup: CDR1 SGHKS, CDR2 YYEKEE (reference sequence). This CDR3 comprises 14 residues. Trimming removed 4 bases from V and 3 bases from J, with 14 bases in between. The CDR3 bases are TGTGCCAGCAGCCCCGGGATCCGCGGCTACGAGCAGTACTTC. Translating gives CASSPGIRGYEQYF.

This clonotype came up many times. The chain has TRBV7-6 and TRBJ1-2; a possible D gene is TRBD1 (5 bases). CDR1 SGHVS and CDR2 FNYEAQ come from the germline V gene. The ends were cut back, 1 base at V and 8 bases at J, with 17 bases in the middle. This CDR3 spans 15 amino acids. The CDR3 loop reads CASSLEAGKLGGYTF. CDR3 DNA: TGTGCCAGCAGCTTAGAGGCAGGGAAGCTGGGCGGCTACACCTTC.